The entry that follows covers one T cell receptor (beta chain) sequence. The data derive from a study of T cell repertoires in ileal Crohn's disease. There are 15 residues in the CDR3. Germline values: CDR1 MNHEY, CDR2 SMNVEV (reference sequence). The V and J ends lost 6 bases and 4 bases, in that order; junction bases with no gene match: 11. Per sample, about 460 nanograms of biopsy DNA were TCRB immunosequenced. The table came from immunoSEQ multiplex PCR; TCRdb's copy has only in-frame clones and leaves some out. Of around 15,000 clones in the sample, roughly nine tenths are singletons; the top ten hold 3.7%.

The sequenced material came from ileal tissue. This TCR was sampled from an adult with Crohn's disease. The V call is TRBV27, the J call TRBJ1-2, with TRBD1 matching over 7 bases. The CDR3 loop is CASRAHRGNSYGYTF. DNA of the CDR3: TGTGCCAGCAGGGCACACAGGGGAAATAGCTATGGCTACACCTTC.